This T cell receptor (beta chain) was captured in a study of T cell responses to AZD1222 COVID-19 vaccine. V was trimmed by 3 bases and J by 7 bases, leaving 7 bases between them. CDR3 length equals 11 residues. On this clone itself: Its antigen remains unknown.

General study points: Baseline seropositives among AZD1222 recipients totaled only 5 to 7. Following two doses of AZD1222, Spike-specific TCR breadth and depth rose.

Clones were read by immunoSEQ multiplex PCR, and TCRdb kept only the in-frame ones, dropping some. The table records fewer than 120,000 clones, about four fifths of them present only once. The chain links TRBV23-1 to TRBJ2-7; D is uncertain. TRBV23-1 is known as an ORF, though its function is uncertain. The receptor was derived from an adult in good health. Sequenced material: peripheral blood, taken on day 0 of AZD1222 vaccination. CDR3 DNA sequence: TGCGCCAGCAGTCAGAGGATAGAGCAGTACTTC. It codes for CASSQRIEQYF.